These 5 T cell receptor beta chains came from one sample sequenced in a study of blood T cell repertoires in COVID-19. The repertoire was sequenced with immunoSEQ multiplex PCR; TCRdb's copy has only in-frame clones and lacks some. The sample has approximately 230,000 clones; roughly 87% are singletons. Input material: peripheral blood. These receptors all stem from a man aged 18 to 30 with active or convalescent COVID-19.

This clone is a singleton in its sample. V usage is TRBV30 and J usage is TRBJ1-1, with TRBD1 matching over 8 bases. With V trimmed by 2 bases and J by 5 bases, 10 bases remained unmatched. CDR1 and CDR2 (germline): GTSNPN, SVGIG (reference sequence). The CDR3 length is 15 residues. The CDR3 region has the DNA TGTGCCTGGAGTTGGCAGGGGGCGATAAAAACTGAAGCTTTCTTT. Protein sequence: CAWSWQGAIKTEAFF.

CDR3 sequence: CASRVNEKLFF. The DNA of the CDR3 is TGTGCCAGCCGGGTTAATGAAAAACTGTTTTTT. This chain links TRBV6-5 with TRBJ1-4; D is undetermined. Trimming pared 8 bases from V and 4 bases from J, leaving 5 bases between. CDR1 MNHEY and CDR2 SVGAGI come from the germline V gene. The CDR3 totals 11 residues.

Only a few counts were recorded for this clone. The genes are TRBV6-6 and TRBJ2-7, with 8 bases identical to TRBD1. This CDR3 has 15 residues. Unmatched junction bases numbered 11, after V lost 5 bases and J lost 5 bases. Germline V gene data show CDR1 as MNHNY and CDR2 as SVGAGI (reference sequence). The CDR3 spells CASSLPGQVTNEQYF. CDR3 in DNA: TGTGCCAGCAGTCTACCGGGACAGGTTACCAACGAGCAGTACTTC.

This chain links TRBV28 with TRBJ1-5, with a possible D match to TRBD1 (5 bases). V was trimmed by 6 bases and J by 7 bases, leaving 7 bases between them. This CDR3 comprises 11 residues. From germline, CDR1 is MDHEN and CDR2 SYDVKM. Here the CDR3 reads CASRRGQPQHF. In nucleotides, the CDR3 is TGTGCCAGCAGGCGGGGCCAGCCCCAGCATTTT.

This clone came up once. The chain couples TRBV3-1 (or the pseudogene TRBV3-2) to TRBJ1-1; TRBD1 aligns across 8 bases. Germline CDR1 reads LGHDT; CDR2 reads YNNKEL (reference sequence). There are 13 residues in the CDR3. V dropped 3 bases and J dropped 4; count of bases not matched to a gene: 1. The CDR3 nucleotides are TGTGCCAGCAGCCATACAGGGGGCACTGAAGCTTTCTTT. This encodes CASSHTGGTEAFF.